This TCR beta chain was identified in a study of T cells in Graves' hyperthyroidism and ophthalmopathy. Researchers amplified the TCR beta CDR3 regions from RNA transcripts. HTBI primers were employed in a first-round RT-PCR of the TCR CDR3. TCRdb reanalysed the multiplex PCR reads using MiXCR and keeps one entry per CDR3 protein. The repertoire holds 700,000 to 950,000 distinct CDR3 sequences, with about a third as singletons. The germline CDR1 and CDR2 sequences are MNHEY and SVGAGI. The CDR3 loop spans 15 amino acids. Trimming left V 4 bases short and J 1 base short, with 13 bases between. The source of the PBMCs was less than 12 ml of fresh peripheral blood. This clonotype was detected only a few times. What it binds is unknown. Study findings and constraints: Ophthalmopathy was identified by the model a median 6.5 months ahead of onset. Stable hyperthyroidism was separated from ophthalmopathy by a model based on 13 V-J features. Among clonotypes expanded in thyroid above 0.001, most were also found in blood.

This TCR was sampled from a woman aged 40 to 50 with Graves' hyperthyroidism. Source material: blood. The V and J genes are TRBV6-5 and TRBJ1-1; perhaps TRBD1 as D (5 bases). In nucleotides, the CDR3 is TGTGCCAGCAGTTTCTCTCAGGGCGGGAACACTGAAGCTTTCTTT. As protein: CASSFSQGGNTEAFF.